The present T cell receptor beta chain was sequenced within a study of OX40 agonist ivuxolimab in advanced cancers. Study summary: Males comprised 75% to 90% of the group, whose mean age was roughly 64 years (range roughly 23 to 80).

Germline V lookup: CDR1 MNHNS, CDR2 SASEGT. V lost 8 bases and J lost 16; bases outside the gene matches: 11. The CDR3 sequence is 11 residues long. The assay was immunoSEQ multiplex PCR, and TCRdb's table has in-frame clones only and misses some. The sample consists of tens of thousands of clones, roughly nine tenths of them appearing once. The chain has TRBV6-1 and TRBJ1-3, with TRBD1 matching 7 bases. The sequence was collected from an adult with an advanced solid tumor such as melanoma, head and neck, liver or kidney cancer. The sequencing used CD4+ or CD8+ T cells sorted from blood, collected in a trial of the OX40 agonist ivuxolimab. The CDR3 nucleotides read TGTGCCAGCCACGGGACAGCTAGGACGTATTTT. It is translated as CASHGTARTYF.